These 19 T cell receptor beta chains were sequenced from one sample in a study of T cell responses to AZD1222 COVID-19 vaccine. Method: immunoSEQ multiplex PCR; TCRdb's copy keeps in-frame clones and lacks some. Here the sample spans approximately 130,000 clones, roughly 90% being singletons. The sample was peripheral blood, taken on day 0 of AZD1222 vaccination. The receptors were gathered from an adult in good health.

The V call is TRBV30, the J call TRBJ2-1, with D perhaps matching TRBD1 or TRBD2 (5 bases each). The V and J ends lost 1 base and 8 bases respectively, with 15 bases between them. Looked up from germline, CDR1 is GTSNPN and CDR2 is SVGIG (reference sequence). The CDR3 length is 14 residues. CDR3 region: CAWSGERGVHEQFF. Here the CDR3 DNA reads TGTGCCTGGAGTGGGGAGCGAGGGGTCCATGAGCAGTTCTTC. The variable domain in full, completed from reference TRBV30 and TRBJ2-1, reads SQTIHQWPATLVQPVGSPLSLECTVEGTSNPNLYWYRQAAGRGLQLLFYSVGIGQISSEVPQNLSASRPQDRQFILSSKKLLLSDSGFYLCAWSGERGVHEQFFGPGTRLTVL.

This rearrangement joins TRBV29-1 to TRBJ2-5; D remains ambiguous. Germline assignment: CDR1 SQVTM and CDR2 ANQGSEA. Between the trimmed V and J ends, which lost 3 bases and 1 base, there was a span of 9 bases. This CDR3 is 13 amino acids long. For the CDR3, the DNA is TGCAGCGTTGAGATGGTGAGCCAAGAGACCCAGTACTTC. This codes for CSVEMVSQETQYF.

The chain links TRBV2 to TRBJ2-1; D may be TRBD2 (5 bases). V lost 3 bases and J lost 4, with 10 bases in between. CDR3 length: 14 residues. Germline lookup yields CDR1 SNHLY and CDR2 FYNNEI. The CDR3 nucleotides are TGTGCCAGCAGTGAGATTAAGCGGTACAATGAGCAGTTCTTC. Its protein is CASSEIKRYNEQFF.

The chain has TRBV10-1 and TRBJ2-7; weak D call: TRBD1 (6 bases). V lost 1 base to trimming and J lost 3 bases, with 16 bases between them. This CDR3 is built from 16 residues. Germline CDR1 reads WNHNN; CDR2 reads SYGVQD (reference sequence). In DNA, the CDR3 is TGCGCCAGCAGTGAGTATAGGGGGACATTATTCTACGAGCAGTACTTC. It translates to CASSEYRGTLFYEQYF.

The rearrangement links TRBV6-5 to TRBJ2-7, with 9 bases fitting TRBD1. The CDR3 is 16 residues long. Trimming removed 0 bases from V and 9 bases from J; junction bases left unmatched: 12. In germline, CDR1 is MNHEY, CDR2 SVGAGI. CDR3 protein: CASSYSLQGAMATQYF. CDR3 sequence (DNA): TGTGCCAGCAGTTACTCTTTACAGGGGGCGATGGCAACGCAGTACTTC.

This clone is a singleton in its sample. The gene calls are TRBV28 and TRBJ1-6; D may be TRBD1 (5 bases). Germline CDR1 is MDHEN and CDR2 is SYDVKM. The CDR3 is made up of 14 amino acids. The V and J ends lost 3 bases and 6 bases respectively, with 9 bases between them. The chain's CDR3 is CASSFGGVNSPLHF. The CDR3 DNA sequence: TGTGCCAGCAGTTTTGGAGGGGTTAATTCACCCCTCCACTTT.

The chain employs TRBV5-5 and TRBJ2-1, with D perhaps matching TRBD2 (6 bases). With 4 bases removed from V and 0 bases from J, the gap between germline ends came to 14 bases. Germline CDR1 and CDR2: SGHKS and YYEKEE (reference sequence). The CDR3 is made up of 16 amino acids. CDR3 protein: CASSHLATSSYNEQFF. The DNA for the CDR3 is TGTGCCAGCAGCCATTTAGCGACTAGCTCCTACAATGAGCAGTTCTTC.

V and J are TRBV7-2 and TRBJ2-7; D may be TRBD2 (6 bases). The V end lost 1 base, the J end lost 7 bases, and 17 bases lay between the germline ends. Germline values: CDR1 SGHTA, CDR2 FQGNSA. The CDR3 length is 15 residues. CDR3 bases: TGTGCCAGCAGCTTAGGGAGCCAGCGGGCAGGGGAGCAGTACTTC. Protein product: CASSLGSQRAGEQYF.

The chain has TRBV28 and TRBJ2-7; D unclear. The CDR3 is 17 residues long. V was cut by 2 bases and J by 0 bases, with 17 bases left in between. The germline V gene encodes CDR1 MDHEN and CDR2 SYDVKM. For the CDR3, the DNA is TGTGCCAGCAGTTTACGACGAAGCAACTACGACTCCTACGAGCAGTACTTC. It encodes CASSLRRSNYDSYEQYF.

J is TRBJ1-5 and V is TRBV2, with a weak D call TRBD1 (5 bases). Germline CDR1 reads SNHLY; CDR2 reads FYNNEI. The CDR3 consists of 15 residues. V was trimmed by 1 base and J by 5 bases, leaving 12 bases between them. CDR3 sequence: CASSEVSGFYQPQHF. The CDR3 bases are TGTGCCAGCAGTGAAGTGTCAGGGTTTTATCAGCCCCAGCATTTT.

The J gene is TRBJ1-6, the V gene TRBV5-4; TRBD1 might be the D (5 bases). There are 16 residues in the CDR3. Germline CDR1 SGHNT, CDR2 YYREEE (reference sequence). Trimming cost V 5 bases and J 0 bases, with 12 bases left between them. The chain's CDR3 is CASRQQGSSYNSPLHF. Written as DNA, the CDR3 is TGTGCCAGCAGGCAGCAGGGAAGCTCCTATAATTCACCCCTCCACTTT.

The CDR3 region has the DNA TGCGCCAGCAGCTTGGCGGGAAATTCACCCCTCCACTTT. Translation: CASSLAGNSPLHF. The J gene is TRBJ1-6, the V gene TRBV5-1; no reliable D call. From germline, CDR1 is SGHRS and CDR2 YFSETQ. The CDR3 is 13 residues long. With 0 bases removed from V and 7 bases from J, the gap between germline ends came to 5 bases.

The rearrangement links TRBV2 to TRBJ1-1; 7 bases align to TRBD1. The CDR3 has 15 amino acids. Trimming removed 4 bases from V and 1 base from J; junction bases left unmatched: 6. The germline gives CDR1 SNHLY, CDR2 FYNNEI. This CDR3 reads CASSGPRTGNTEAFF. The CDR3 nucleotides are TGTGCCAGCAGTGGCCCCCGGACAGGGAACACTGAAGCTTTCTTT.

This sequence joins TRBV27 and TRBJ2-7, with D unresolved. CDR1 and CDR2 (germline): MNHEY, SMNVEV (reference sequence). The CDR3 runs to 14 residues. Trimming took 3 bases from V and 7 from J, leaving 16 bases between them. CDR3 in amino acids: CASSLNTELGEQYF. The CDR3 DNA is TGTGCCAGCAGTTTGAACACCGAGTTGGGAGAGCAGTACTTC.

The gene calls are TRBV20-1 and TRBJ2-7; the match to TRBD2 covers 14 bases. The trim removed 3 bases at V and 9 bases at J, leaving 13 bases unmatched. This CDR3 comprises 16 residues. The germline V gene has CDR1 DFQATT and CDR2 SNEGSKA (reference sequence). The CDR3, as DNA: TGCAGTGCTAGTTTTCGGGGACTAGCGGGAGTACGTGGGCAGTACTTC. It codes for CSASFRGLAGVRGQYF.

This sequence joins TRBV6-5 and TRBJ2-1; the match to TRBD1 covers 8 bases. The V gene's germline CDR1 is MNHEY and CDR2 SVGAGI. CDR3 length: 15 amino acids. With V trimmed by 6 bases and J by 3 bases, 7 bases remained unmatched. Here the CDR3 reads CASRVTGAYYNEQFF. Written as DNA, the CDR3 is TGTGCCAGCAGGGTGACAGGGGCTTACTACAATGAGCAGTTCTTC.

The chain uses TRBV6-1 and TRBJ2-7, with 11 positions matching TRBD2. Germline trimming cut 1 base from V and 4 bases from J; bases unmatched to any gene: 6. CDR3 length: 16 amino acids. In germline, CDR1 is MNHNS, CDR2 SASEGT. CDR3 loop: CASSEVTSGSPYEQYF. The CDR3, as DNA: TGTGCCAGCAGTGAAGTAACTAGCGGGAGTCCTTACGAGCAGTACTTC.

V usage is TRBV7-3 and J usage is TRBJ1-3; unclear D gene. The V end lost 3 bases, the J end lost 0 bases, and 18 bases lay between the germline ends. The germline CDR1 and CDR2 sequences are SGHTA and FQGTGA. The CDR3 totals 18 residues. CDR3 residues: CASSLMEAAHLSGNTIYF. CDR3 bases: TGTGCCAGCAGCTTGATGGAGGCAGCACATCTCTCTGGAAACACCATATATTTT.

This clone has a single count. The germline gene is not matched at one end of the junction; a read error may be the cause. This chain links TRBV29-1 with TRBJ1-2, with a tentative D call TRBD1 (6 bases). The germline V gene has CDR1 SQVTM and CDR2 ANQGSEA. This CDR3 spans 15 amino acids. The CDR3 loop is CSAEGPTGPLGGYTF. The CDR3 DNA reads TGCAGCGCTGAAGGCCCGACAGGCCCATTAGGGGGCTACACCTTC.